This T cell receptor beta chain was sequenced during a study of T-cell reconstitution after alpha-beta-depleted transplantation in children (dated by TCRdb to the mid-2010s). Regarding the research as a whole: The study quantitatively tracked T-cell immune reconstitution after TCRalphabeta/CD19-depleted allogeneic hematopoietic cell transplantation in children using TCR repertoire profiling. The investigation overall reported the following: The high TCRbeta diversity at day 60 in some patients was ascribed to recipient T cells and intrathymic progenitors that had survived conditioning. The apparently early alphabetaT-cell count recovery about two months after transplant was reportedly dependent on only several hundred rapidly expanded clones derived from non-depleted graft cells. The frequencies of hyperexpanded clones fell over the following months, and after one year, T-cell counts and TCRbeta diversity were mostly attributed to newly produced T cells.

This clonotype was picked up many times. Its recognized antigen is unknown. One base away there is no much larger clone; base qualities are not given. The trim is 3 bases for V and 8 bases for J, with a gap of 20 bases between the germline ends. The CDR3 goes from the cysteine to the phenylalanine over 16 residues. The read is trimmed to its CDR3 DNA, 48 bases read in frame from base 1. Via the germline V gene, CDR1 is SGHDN and CDR2 FVKESK. The library was built by means of PCR. TCRdb names Illumina HiSeq 2500 as the instrument used. TCR library preparation used molecular barcoding, with unique molecular identifiers applied to normalize quantification of the TCRbeta repertoire. TCRdb reprocessed the public reads (quality trimming at Q25 with fastp, clone calling with MiXCR) and kept in-frame beta chains. Identical CDR3 proteins give one entry, which carries the most common genes and DNA. Within this sample are over 200,000 distinct CDR3 sequences, with approximately 10% of them counted one time only. Approximately 28% of the sample comes from the top ten.

What this sample's treatment or condition label stands for: allogeneic hematopoietic cell transplantation with graft depleted of TCRalphabeta T cells and CD19 B cells. The transplant recipients were children given TCRalphabeta/CD19-depleted allogeneic hematopoietic cell grafts. Source: PBMCs, taken before TCRalphabeta/CD19-depleted stem cell transplant. Here the chain combines TRBV14 and TRBJ1-3, and TRBD1 may be the D gene, going by 5 matching bases. The TCR sequence derives from a child younger than two with acute myeloid leukemia, due to receive a stem cell transplant. The CDR3 reads CASSHPAAGGSDTIYF. The bases read TGTGCCAGCAGCCATCCAGCGGCCGGGGGGTCGGACACCATATATTTT.